The 21 T cell receptor beta chains presented below share a single source sample, sequenced in a study of T cell responses to AZD1222 COVID-19 vaccine. Here immunoSEQ multiplex PCR was the method, and the copy in TCRdb shows in-frame clones only, minus some. The sample yields 95,000 to 100,000 clones, roughly nine tenths seen once. The input for sequencing was peripheral blood, taken on day 0 of AZD1222 vaccination. The receptors originated from an adult in good health.

The CDR3 nucleotides are TGTGCCTGGCTAGGGACAGCGAACACTGAAGCTTTCTTT. It translates to CAWLGTANTEAFF. The chain joins TRBV30 to TRBJ1-1; 7 nucleotides agree with TRBD1. CDR3 length: 13 residues. Germline CDR1 and CDR2: GTSNPN and SVGIG (reference sequence). V dropped 5 bases and J dropped 1; count of bases not matched to a gene: 4.

The V gene is TRBV7-8, the J gene TRBJ2-3; 7 positions match TRBD2. This CDR3 has 16 residues. Germline V gives CDR1 SGHVS, CDR2 FQNEAQ. J lost 1 base, V lost 5 bases, and 9 bases had no gene match. The CDR3 coding sequence is TGTGCCAGCAGCCCATTAGCGGGTCGGGGCACAGATACGCAGTATTTT. This sequence encodes CASSPLAGRGTDTQYF.

The chain employs TRBV29-1 and TRBJ2-3; D not certain. The CDR3 spans 10 residues. Per the germline V gene, CDR1 is SQVTM and CDR2 is ANQGSEA. Trimming stripped 6 bases from V and 5 bases from J, with 6 bases between. In DNA form, the CDR3 reads TGCAGCGTACGCGGAGATACGCAGTATTTT. It yields the protein CSVRGDTQYF.

This clone was counted between two and nine times. The chain combines TRBV7-8 with TRBJ2-6; maybe TRBD1 (6 bases). Germline-derived CDR1 and CDR2 are SGHVS and FQNEAQ. This CDR3 has 15 residues. Trimming removed 5 bases at V and 4 bases at J, with 12 bases between. The CDR3 nucleotides are TGTGCCAGCAGCGCCAGGGGCCTAGGGGCCAACGTCCTGACTTTC. It codes for CASSARGLGANVLTF.

The chain couples TRBV19 to TRBJ1-5; possible D gene TRBD1, 5 bases. The CDR3 loop spans 12 amino acids. The germline V and J ends were trimmed by 7 bases and 6 bases, with 10 bases remaining between them. Germline V lookup: CDR1 LNHDA, CDR2 SQIVND (reference sequence). The CDR3 region is CASTGGVQPQHF. The CDR3 nucleotides are TGTGCCAGTACGGGGGGAGTTCAGCCCCAGCATTTT.

The V gene is TRBV2, the J gene TRBJ1-1, with D possibly matching TRBD1 (5 bases). V gave up 5 bases and J gave up 5 bases, with 9 bases separating them. The germline CDR1 and CDR2 sequences are SNHLY and FYNNEI. The CDR3 length is 12 residues. CDR3 amino acids: CASSKDRTEAFF. Here the CDR3 DNA reads TGTGCCAGCAGTAAAGACAGAACTGAAGCTTTCTTT.

This clone appeared once. This chain uses TRBV28 with TRBJ1-2; D remains ambiguous. In germline, CDR1 is MDHEN, CDR2 SYDVKM. CDR3 size: 12 residues. The V end was cut by 10 bases, the J end by 4 bases, with 13 bases between. CDR3: CATYTLSYGYTF. The DNA for the CDR3 is TGTGCCACCTATACCCTTTCCTATGGCTACACCTTC.

This clone was counted a few times. The chain links TRBV3-1 (or the pseudogene TRBV3-2) to TRBJ1-2; unclear D gene. The V gene lost 4 bases and the J gene lost 3 bases, with 9 bases spanning the gap. Per germline, CDR1 LGHDT and CDR2 YNNKEL (reference sequence). This CDR3 is 13 amino acids long. DNA for the CDR3: TGTGCCAGCAGCCTCTGGACGGACTATGGCTACACCTTC. Residues: CASSLWTDYGYTF.

J is TRBJ1-1 and V is TRBV11-2, with D hard to call. The germline V and J ends were trimmed by 0 bases and 7 bases, with 6 bases remaining between them. The CDR3 contains 12 residues. CDR1 and CDR2 (germline): SGHAT, FQNNGV. DNA of the CDR3: TGTGCCAGCAGCTTAGATCGGCTTGAAGCTTTCTTT. Amino acid sequence: CASSLDRLEAFF.

The V gene is TRBV24-1, the J gene TRBJ1-2, with D possibly TRBD1 on 6 matching bases. This CDR3 has 13 residues. The germline V and J ends were trimmed by 4 bases and 8 bases, with 13 bases remaining between them. CDR1 is KGHDR, CDR2 SFDVKD, per germline. The CDR3 DNA is TGTGCCACCAGTGAGATCAGGGGCGGAGGCTACACCTTC. Amino acids: CATSEIRGGGYTF.

This chain's CDR3 is CASRKTGRNEKLFF. In DNA form, the CDR3 reads TGTGCCAGCAGGAAAACAGGCCGGAATGAAAAACTGTTTTTT. The gene calls are TRBV6-5 and TRBJ1-4, with D maybe TRBD1 (5 bases). Germline CDR1 is MNHEY and CDR2 is SVGAGI. The germline V and J ends were trimmed by 6 bases and 5 bases, with 13 bases remaining between them. CDR3 length: 14 amino acids.

CDR3 bases: TGTGCCAGTAGTTTTTACAATGAGCAGTTCTTC. Translated: CASSFYNEQFF. The rearrangement links TRBV19 to TRBJ2-1; the D is unclear. The length of the CDR3 is 11 residues. CDR1 is LNHDA and CDR2 is SQIVND in the germline V gene (reference sequence). V dropped 5 bases and J dropped 4 bases, with 3 bases sitting between them.

V and J are TRBV5-5 and TRBJ2-7; TRBD1 matches at 7 bases. Germline CDR1 and CDR2: SGHKS and YYEKEE (reference sequence). The V and J ends lost 4 bases and 5 bases, in that order; junction bases with no gene match: 9. The CDR3 covers 14 residues. The CDR3 protein is CASSPEDDRDEQYF. CDR3 nucleotides: TGTGCCAGCAGCCCCGAAGATGACAGGGACGAGCAGTACTTC.

The gene calls are TRBV7-9 and TRBJ1-6; D not resolved. CDR3 length: 15 amino acids. Germline-derived CDR1 and CDR2 are SEHNR and FQNEAQ (reference sequence). The V and J ends lost 5 bases and 7 bases respectively, with 15 bases between them. CDR3 in DNA: TGTGCCAGCAGCGAGAGGGCAGGACTGAATTCACCCCTCCACTTT. It yields the protein CASSERAGLNSPLHF.

The J gene is TRBJ1-5, the V gene TRBV7-9; 7 bases fit TRBD1. This CDR3 has 16 amino acids. Trimming took 4 bases from V and 3 from J; bases not matched to a gene: 9. Looked up from germline, CDR1 is SEHNR and CDR2 is FQNEAQ (reference sequence). CDR3: CASSSLSGQINQPQHF. DNA of the CDR3: TGTGCCAGCAGCTCCCTGTCGGGACAGATCAATCAGCCCCAGCATTTT. The full variable domain, in which reference TRBV7-9 and TRBJ1-5 provide the parts outside the CDR3, is DTGVSQNPRHKITKRGQNVTFRCDPISEHNRLYWYRQTLGQGPEFLTYFQNEAQLEKSRLLSDRFSAERPKGSFSTLEIQRTEQGDSAMYLCASSSLSGQINQPQHFGDGTRLSIL.

The gene calls are TRBV7-2 and TRBJ2-3, with 7 bases aligning to TRBD1. This CDR3 is built from 15 residues. V shed 5 bases, J shed 3 bases, and the junction held 8 bases outside the gene matches. Germline loops: CDR1 SGHTA, CDR2 FQGNSA. CDR3 sequence: CASSGRQGRTDTQYF. Written as DNA, the CDR3 is TGTGCCAGCAGCGGGCGACAGGGAAGGACAGATACGCAGTATTTT.

The chain has TRBV28 and TRBJ1-4; 7 bases match TRBD1. The CDR3 has 13 residues. From germline, CDR1 is MDHEN and CDR2 SYDVKM. V shed 6 bases, J shed 5 bases, and the junction held 3 bases outside the gene matches. CDR3 in amino acids: CASRGQPNEKLFF. CDR3 nucleotide sequence: TGTGCCAGCAGGGGACAGCCAAATGAAAAACTGTTTTTT.

The CDR3 DNA is TGTGCCAGCAGGATTCGGACGGCGGAGACCCAGTACTTC. This gives the protein CASRIRTAETQYF. The chain combines TRBV28 with TRBJ2-5, with unresolved D. CDR3 length: 13 amino acids. The V end was cut by 6 bases, the J end by 5 bases, with 13 bases between. Per the germline V gene, CDR1 is MDHEN and CDR2 is SYDVKM. The variable domain in full, completed from reference TRBV28 and TRBJ2-5, reads DVKVTQSSRYLVKRTGEKVFLECVQDMDHENMFWYRQDPGLGLRLIYFSYDVKMKEKGDIPEGYSVSREKKERFSLILESASTNQTSMYLCASRIRTAETQYFGPGTRLLVL.

The chain employs TRBV7-9 and TRBJ2-7; 7 nucleotides line up with TRBD1. This CDR3 is built from 12 residues. CDR1 is SEHNR, CDR2 FQNEAQ, per germline (reference sequence). Unmatched junction bases numbered 4, after V lost 5 bases and J lost 6 bases. CDR3 region: CASSRDRVEQYF. In nucleotides, the CDR3 is TGTGCCAGCAGCCGAGACAGGGTCGAGCAGTACTTC.

The sample holds a few counts of this clone. This sequence joins TRBV5-1 and TRBJ1-1; D gene ambiguous. Between the trimmed V and J ends, which lost 2 bases and 0 bases, there was a span of 5 bases. CDR3 length: 13 amino acids. In germline, CDR1 is SGHRS, CDR2 YFSETQ. CDR3 sequence reads: CASSFSMNTEAFF. For the CDR3, the DNA is TGCGCCAGCAGCTTCTCGATGAACACTGAAGCTTTCTTT. The whole variable domain, filled in from reference TRBV5-1 and TRBJ1-1, reads KAGVTQTPRYLIKTRGQQVTLSCSPISGHRSVSWYQQTPGQGLQFLFEYFSETQRNKGNFPGRFSGRQFSNSRSEMNVSTLELGDSALYLCASSFSMNTEAFFGQGTRLTVV.

CDR3 DNA: TGTGCCAGCAGTATTACAGAAGATCAGCCCCAGCATTTT. Encoded protein: CASSITEDQPQHF. The chain carries TRBV21-1 and TRBJ1-5; the DNA was not compared with TRBD1, the D call given in the table. TRBV21-1 has pseudogene status. CDR3 length: 13 amino acids.